These T cell receptor beta chains were read from a single sample in a study of identifying expanded T cells in peripheral blood. Only in-frame clones appear in the TCRdb table, and some are missing; sequencing was by immunoSEQ multiplex PCR. The sample yields 90,000 to 110,000 clones, less than 90% seen once. The sequencing input was blood. Receptors were obtained from a person aged 18-70 years in good health. CDR3s include the opening cysteine and the closing phenylalanine or tryptophan. Fields, in order: D gene, clone size, V gene, J gene, CDR3 DNA, CDR3 protein. D genes are given only for firm matches. Size tells how often a clone was seen (once, few, many) or the class of an expanded clone, and some rows leave it out.

>.|.|TRBV9|TRBJ2-2
TGTGCCAGCAGCACGGGACCCAACACCGGGGAGCTGTTTTTT
CASSTGPNTGELFF
>TRBD2|.|TRBV5-4|TRBJ2-5
TGTGCCAGCAGCGAAACTAGCGGGATGAGGGAGACCCAGTACTTC
CASSETSGMRETQYF
>.|.|TRBV7-3|TRBJ2-3
TGTGCCAGCAGCTTAAGGATCCGCACAGATACGCAGTATTTT
CASSLRIRTDTQYF
>TRBD1|.|TRBV5-5|TRBJ1-1
TGTGCCAGCAGCCCCAGGGGGCAGAACACTGAAGCTTTCTTT
CASSPRGQNTEAFF
>TRBD1|.|TRBV28|TRBJ1-5
TGTGCCAGCAGTTTACAGGGGGCCGGCAATCAGCCCCAGCATTTT
CASSLQGAGNQPQHF
>.|.|TRBV6-5|TRBJ2-3
TGTGCCAGCAGTTTAGGACACAGCACAGATACGCAGTATTTT
CASSLGHSTDTQYF
>.|.|TRBV5-1|TRBJ2-7
TGCGCCAGCACTGCGGGCGCCGAGCAGTACTTC
CASTAGAEQYF
>.|once|TRBV5-4|TRBJ1-4
TGTGCCAGCAGCGCGGACGTAATGGCTGAAAAACTGTTTTTT
CASSADVMAEKLFF
>.|.|TRBV18|TRBJ2-3
TGTGCCAGCTCCATTACAGGGCGGGGGACAGATACGCAGTATTTT
CASSITGRGTDTQYF
>.|.|TRBV10-3|TRBJ1-6
TGTGCCATCAGTGAACGAGACACTGATTCACCCCTCCACTTT
CAISERDTDSPLHF
>.|.|TRBV10-1|TRBJ2-1
TGCGCCAGCAGTCCCATGGGAAATGAGCAGTTCTTC
CASSPMGNEQFF
>TRBD2|.|TRBV9|TRBJ2-5
TGTGCCAGCAGCGTCGGGGGGGCCCAAGAGACCCAGTACTTC
CASSVGGAQETQYF